The 19 T cell receptor beta chains below were found in one sample sequenced in a study of blood T cell repertoires in COVID-19. The protocol was immunoSEQ multiplex PCR, while the TCRdb copy is restricted to in-frame clones and leaves out a portion. The data contain some 300,000 clones, around 92% of them singletons. Input material: peripheral blood. All receptors come from a woman aged 25 to 39 with COVID-19, enrolled during active disease.

The rearrangement links TRBV21-1 to TRBJ2-4; the DNA was not compared with TRBD2, the D call given in the table. TRBV21-1 is designated a pseudogene. This CDR3 comprises 17 residues. The DNA of the CDR3 is TGTGCCAGCAGCAACTTTGAGGCCTTGCTGGCCAAAAACATTCAGTACTTC. Translated: CASSNFEALLAKNIQYF.

The J gene is TRBJ1-3, the V gene TRBV7-9; D may be TRBD1 (5 bases). The CDR3 loop spans 16 amino acids. Trimming stripped 3 bases from V and 0 bases from J, with 12 bases between. Germline V gene sequence: CDR1 SEHNR, CDR2 FQNEAQ (reference sequence). Here the CDR3 reads CASSFNAGNSGNTIYF. The DNA of the CDR3 is TGTGCCAGCAGCTTTAATGCAGGGAACTCTGGAAACACCATATATTTT.

CDR3 region: CASSLVERSPLHF. For the CDR3, the DNA is TGTGCCAGCAGTTTAGTCGAGCGTTCACCCCTCCACTTT. This rearrangement joins TRBV27 to TRBJ1-6; no reliable D call. The CDR3 is made up of 13 amino acids. Germline V lookup: CDR1 MNHEY, CDR2 SMNVEV (reference sequence). Deletions cut 2 bases from V and 9 bases from J, with 8 bases between.

The chain has TRBV20-1 and TRBJ1-4; D is ambiguous. Germline loops: CDR1 DFQATT, CDR2 SNEGSKA (reference sequence). The CDR3 spans 15 residues. V lost 3 bases and J 0 bases, leaving 11 bases between the germline ends. This CDR3 reads CSASRRPATNEKLFF. Here the CDR3 DNA reads TGCAGTGCTAGTCGCAGGCCCGCAACTAATGAAAAACTGTTTTTT.

The rearrangement links TRBV7-9 to TRBJ2-2, with a weak D call TRBD2 (7 bases). Germline CDR1 SEHNR, CDR2 FQNEAQ (reference sequence). CDR3 length equals 14 residues. V lost 6 bases, J lost 3 bases, and 11 bases lay in between. DNA of the CDR3: TGTGCCAGCAGTGCGGGGGCGGACACCGGGGAGCTGTTTTTT. Its translation: CASSAGADTGELFF.

The chain combines TRBV5-1 with TRBJ1-1, with no clear D. The germline V gene has CDR1 SGHRS and CDR2 YFSETQ. The CDR3 runs to 15 residues. Trimming stripped 4 bases from V and 1 base from J, with 14 bases between. The CDR3 region has the DNA TGCGCCAGCAGCCTAACGACAACTCCGAACACTGAAGCTTTCTTT. This encodes CASSLTTTPNTEAFF.

The chain joins TRBV6-5 to TRBJ2-7; 12 bases agree with TRBD2. Germline V lookup: CDR1 MNHEY, CDR2 SVGAGI. Trimming removed 0 bases from V and 4 bases from J; junction bases left unmatched: 4. The CDR3 extends over 16 amino acids. This chain's CDR3 is CASSYSTSGGFYEQYV. For the CDR3, the DNA is TGTGCCAGCAGTTACTCGACTAGCGGGGGCTTTTACGAGCAGTACGTC.

The V call is TRBV6-1, the J call TRBJ2-3; D is possibly TRBD1 (5 bases). Germline V gene lookup returns CDR1 MNHNS and CDR2 SASEGT. There are 15 residues in the CDR3. Trimming took 2 bases from V and 0 from J, leaving 9 bases between them. This chain's CDR3 is CASSETQVSTDTQYF. CDR3 nucleotide sequence: TGTGCCAGCAGTGAAACACAGGTCAGCACAGATACGCAGTATTTT.

This clone has more than one count but fewer than ten. The chain employs TRBV19 and TRBJ1-2; D is ambiguous. Germline V lookup: CDR1 LNHDA, CDR2 SQIVND (reference sequence). Trimming removed 0 bases from V and 4 bases from J, with 12 bases in between. CDR3 length: 15 residues. CDR3 loop: CASSIDHRSRYGYTF. The CDR3 region has the DNA TGTGCCAGTAGTATAGATCATCGGTCCCGCTATGGCTACACCTTC. The full variable domain, in which reference TRBV19 and TRBJ1-2 provide the parts outside the CDR3, is DGGITQSPKYLFRKEGQNVTLSCEQNLNHDAMYWYRQDPGQGLRLIYYSQIVNDFQKGDIAEGYSVSREKKESFPLTVTSAQKNPTAFYLCASSIDHRSRYGYTFGSGTRLTVV.

The CDR3 reads CASSPTRLPGTEAFF. The CDR3 coding sequence is TGTGCCAGCAGCCCAACGCGACTCCCGGGTACTGAAGCTTTCTTT. V and J are TRBV11-3 and TRBJ1-1; D is undetermined. The germline CDR1 and CDR2 sequences are SGHNT and YENEEA. The CDR3 consists of 15 residues. Between the trimmed V and J ends, which lost 5 bases and 5 bases, there was a span of 18 bases.

V gene TRBV2 combines with J gene TRBJ2-7; 8 positions match TRBD2. V dropped 6 bases and J dropped 0; count of bases not matched to a gene: 7. CDR1 and CDR2 from the germline V gene are SNHLY and FYNNEI. CDR3 length: 15 amino acids. The CDR3 DNA follows: TGTGCCAGCAGGAAGGAGCGGGGGCCCTCCTACGAGCAGTACTTC. It encodes CASRKERGPSYEQYF.

The V gene is TRBV9, the J gene TRBJ2-1; possibly TRBD2 for D (5 bases). V lost 6 bases, J lost 0 bases, and 13 bases lay in between. Germline V gene data show CDR1 as SGDLS and CDR2 as YYNGEE. The CDR3 consists of 15 residues. The CDR3 DNA sequence: TGTGCCAGCACCCCAGGACTTAGCTCCTACAATGAGCAGTTCTTC. It is translated as CASTPGLSSYNEQFF.

This clone has just a few counts. The V and J genes are TRBV7-9 and TRBJ2-4; no reliable D call. V lost 5 bases to trimming and J lost 5 bases, with 7 bases between them. Germline CDR1 reads SEHNR; CDR2 reads FQNEAQ (reference sequence). The CDR3 is made up of 12 amino acids. The CDR3 is CASSGPQNIQYF. CDR3 DNA: TGTGCCAGCAGCGGCCCCCAAAACATTCAGTACTTC.

The rearrangement links TRBV3-1 (or the pseudogene TRBV3-2) to TRBJ2-3; TRBD2 matches at 7 bases. Germline V CDR1 and CDR2: LGHDT, YNNKEL (reference sequence). The CDR3 consists of 14 residues. Trimming took 3 bases from V and 14 from J; bases not matched to a gene: 14. CDR3 protein: CASSQEGAGPIRYF. In DNA, the CDR3 is TGTGCCAGCAGCCAGGAGGGAGCGGGGCCGATCAGGTATTTT.

The chain carries TRBV5-1 and TRBJ1-2; D gene ambiguous. The CDR3 has 12 amino acids. Trimming took off 5 bases at V and 8 bases at J, with 13 bases between the two ends. The germline CDR1 and CDR2 sequences are SGHRS and YFSETQ. The CDR3 DNA reads as TGCGCCAGCAGTAACTTTAATCGGGGCTACACCTTC. Its protein product is CASSNFNRGYTF.

This clone occurred once. The chain has TRBV14 and TRBJ1-2, with D uncertain. The V end lost 1 base, the J end lost 9 bases, and 6 bases lay between the germline ends. Germline values: CDR1 SGHDN, CDR2 FVKESK. The CDR3 is made up of 11 amino acids. In DNA, the CDR3 is TGTGCCAGCAGCCAAGGTCTCCGCTACACCTTC. Its protein is CASSQGLRYTF.

The chain recombines TRBV12-5 with TRBJ1-4; D might be TRBD1 (6 bases). Germline V lookup: CDR1 LGHNT, CDR2 FRNRAP. Trimming removed 4 bases from V and 6 bases from J, with 9 bases in between. The CDR3 spans 13 residues. The CDR3 spells CASGSSGDEKLFF. The CDR3 DNA sequence: TGTGCTAGTGGTTCGTCAGGGGATGAAAAACTGTTTTTT.

The CDR3 coding sequence is TGTGCCAGCAGCATGGAGGACGCAACTAATGAAAAACTGTTTTTT. Protein: CASSMEDATNEKLFF. V and J are TRBV9 and TRBJ1-4; D is undetermined. CDR3 length: 15 residues. Germline-derived CDR1 and CDR2 are SGDLS and YYNGEE. V was clipped by 4 bases and J by 0 bases, with 10 bases between them.

The V gene is TRBV30, the J gene TRBJ2-7; possible D gene TRBD1, 5 bases. Trimming stripped 3 bases from V and 0 bases from J, with 6 bases between. CDR3 length: 12 residues. CDR1 is GTSNPN, CDR2 SVGIG, per germline (reference sequence). CDR3 in amino acids: CAWSRVSYEQYF. CDR3 sequence (DNA): TGTGCCTGGAGCAGGGTCTCCTACGAGCAGTACTTC.